The TCR beta chain under discussion was sequenced for a study of cytomegalovirus exposure and HLA in healthy donors. Study summary: A preliminary data release comprised about 85 million unique TCRs obtained from HLA-typed donors. Study findings and constraints: A link between a missense DCLRE1C variant and TCR beta V- and J-gene trimming emerged from a later analysis.

Regarding this clone: Its antigen is still unknown.

The CDR3 covers 9 residues. CDR1 DFQATT and CDR2 SNEGSKA come from the germline V gene (reference sequence). Trimming removed 8 bases at V and 6 bases at J, with 5 bases between. With 60 Vbeta and 13 Jbeta primers, the PCR was carried out. Libraries were prepared by immunoSEQ multiplex PCR; TCRdb keeps only in-frame clonotypes and omits some of them. The repertoire holds 150,000 to 200,000 clones, with about 75% as singletons. This TCR derives from a middle-aged man in good health and CMV-seropositive. The J gene is TRBJ1-5, the V gene TRBV20-1, with no clear D. Sequences were obtained from PBMCs. The CDR3 loop reads CSSCQPQHF. CDR3 sequence (DNA): TGCAGTTCATGTCAGCCCCAGCATTTT.